Each of the 27 T cell receptor beta chains below was sequenced from the same sample in a study of T cell changes during pregnancy in multiple sclerosis (dated by TCRdb to 2018 to 2020). The library was generated by the immunoSEQ multiplex PCR assay. TCRdb re-hosts the immuneACCESS table, in-frame sequences only. Its copies lack some clones; in the studies checked, an unresolved V gene accounts for under half of them, and the cause for the rest is not known. A total of 20,000 or so clones appear in this sample, over 75% of them only once. Nearly 5.5% of the sample comes from the top ten. Material: CD8+ T cells from peripheral blood mononuclear cells, obtained after pregnancy. The receptors shown here come from a female donor in good health, enrolled as a control in a pregnancy study.

The V and J genes are TRBV5-6 and TRBJ2-1, with a weak D call TRBD2 (6 bases). The CDR3 spans 15 residues. CDR1 is SGHDT and CDR2 is YYEEEE in the germline V gene. V was trimmed by 2 bases and J by 7 bases, leaving 16 bases between them. CDR3 DNA sequence: TGTGCCAGCAGCTTTTGGGCCGATGGGGGGAATGAGCAGTTCTTC. Translated, it gives CASSFWADGGNEQFF.

The chain couples TRBV4-3 to TRBJ1-6, with unresolved D. This CDR3 spans 16 amino acids. Germline V gene sequence: CDR1 LGHNA, CDR2 YSLEER. V lost 3 bases and J lost 0, with 9 bases in between. In DNA form, the CDR3 reads TGCGCCAGCAGCCATGCAGGAAGCTCCTATAATTCACCCCTCCACTTT. Encoded protein: CASSHAGSSYNSPLHF.

The genes are TRBV29-1 and TRBJ2-1; possible D gene TRBD1, 5 bases. V lost 1 base and J 6 bases, leaving 13 bases between the germline ends. Germline V gives CDR1 SQVTM, CDR2 ANQGSEA. The CDR3 has 14 amino acids. CDR3 loop: CSVEAATGSNEQFF. In nucleotides, the CDR3 is TGCAGCGTTGAAGCGGCAACAGGAAGCAATGAGCAGTTCTTC.

This chain links TRBV19 with TRBJ2-7, with 10 bases identical to TRBD1. The CDR3 is 15 amino acids. CDR1 and CDR2 from the germline V gene are LNHDA and SQIVND (reference sequence). V shed 8 bases and J 2 bases; nucleotides not matched to a gene: 9. The CDR3 sequence is CASRPGTGVAYEQYF. The DNA for the CDR3 is TGTGCCAGTCGGCCCGGGACAGGGGTTGCCTACGAGCAGTACTTC.

The chain is built from TRBV11-2 and TRBJ1-2; tentatively, D is TRBD1 (6 bases). The V end lost 2 bases, the J end lost 4 bases, and 17 bases lay between the germline ends. The CDR3 has 16 residues. Germline loops: CDR1 SGHAT, CDR2 FQNNGV. In nucleotides, the CDR3 is TGTGCCAGCAGCTTATCCGGGACAAGGGGAAGCTATGGCTACACCTTC. Translation gives CASSLSGTRGSYGYTF.

This clone was detected a few times. The gene calls are TRBV6-4 and TRBJ1-1, with 7 positions matching TRBD1. The germline gives CDR1 MRHNA, CDR2 SNTAGT. Trimming took 4 bases from V and 3 from J; bases not matched to a gene: 5. This CDR3 has 14 amino acids. For the CDR3, the DNA is TGTGCCAGCAGTGTTACAGGGGAGGACACTGAAGCTTTCTTT. It translates to CASSVTGEDTEAFF.

The V call is TRBV27, the J call TRBJ2-5; TRBD2 might be the D (5 bases). The CDR3 length is 14 residues. CDR1 and CDR2 (germline): MNHEY, SMNVEV (reference sequence). Trimming left V 5 bases short and J 7 bases short, with 17 bases between. CDR3 sequence: CASSPLSPAGTQYF. As DNA, the CDR3 is TGTGCCAGCAGTCCACTGTCTCCCGCGGGGACCCAGTACTTC.

The chain recombines TRBV19 with TRBJ1-2; no clear D gene. The CDR3 runs 17 residues. V lost 3 bases to trimming and J lost 4 bases, with 21 bases between them. Germline values: CDR1 LNHDA, CDR2 SQIVND (reference sequence). The CDR3 loop is CASSIRGGSEFRYGYTF. The CDR3 DNA sequence: TGTGCCAGTAGTATCCGTGGAGGGAGCGAGTTTCGCTATGGCTACACCTTC. The variable domain in full, with the rest retrieved from reference TRBV19 and TRBJ1-2, is DGGITQSPKYLFRKEGQNVTLSCEQNLNHDAMYWYRQDPGQGLRLIYYSQIVNDFQKGDIAEGYSVSREKKESFPLTVTSAQKNPTAFYLCASSIRGGSEFRYGYTFGSGTRLTVV.

This chain uses TRBV4-2 with TRBJ2-2; no clear D gene. V gave up 0 bases and J gave up 5 bases, with 16 bases separating them. CDR1 is LGHNA, CDR2 YNFKEQ, per germline. The CDR3 consists of 17 residues. The CDR3 nucleotides read TGTGCCAGCAGCCAAGATCTGGCCCTCGCGAGGACCGGGGAGCTGTTTTTT. Its translation is CASSQDLALARTGELFF.

The V call is TRBV27, the J call TRBJ1-1; 7 positions match TRBD1. Looked up from germline, CDR1 is MNHEY and CDR2 is SMNVEV (reference sequence). The CDR3 spans 12 residues. Trimming at V came to 2 bases and at J to 6 bases, leaving 0 bases not matched to a gene. The CDR3 sequence is CASSLQGAEAFF. The CDR3 DNA reads TGTGCCAGCAGTTTACAGGGGGCTGAAGCTTTCTTT.

The table lists this clone with a count of one. The rearrangement joins TRBV6-1 to TRBJ1-5; maybe TRBD1 (6 bases). V was trimmed by 7 bases and J by 3 bases, leaving 13 bases between them. Looked up from germline, CDR1 is MNHNS and CDR2 is SASEGT. This CDR3 spans 14 amino acids. CDR3 protein: CASKYDRNNQPQHF. The DNA of the CDR3 is TGTGCCAGCAAATACGACAGGAACAATCAGCCCCAGCATTTT.

The rearrangement joins TRBV6-5 to TRBJ2-7; a weak D match, TRBD1 (6 bases). Germline V gene data show CDR1 as MNHEY and CDR2 as SVGAGI. Trimming shortened V by 7 bases and J by 1 base, and 11 bases separated the two germline ends. The CDR3 is made up of 13 amino acids. The CDR3, as DNA: TGTGCCAGCACCGACGACAGGTCCTACGAGCAGTACTTC. Translation: CASTDDRSYEQYF.

The J gene is TRBJ2-3, the V gene TRBV4-3; D is possibly TRBD1 (5 bases). The V end was cut by 0 bases, the J end by 0 bases, with 10 bases between. Germline V gives CDR1 LGHNA, CDR2 YSLEER. This CDR3 comprises 16 residues. The CDR3 DNA sequence: TGCGCCAGCAGCCAAGAAAGGGGCGGAAGCACAGATACGCAGTATTTT. Its translation: CASSQERGGSTDTQYF.

V gene TRBV19 combines with J gene TRBJ2-3, with a weak D call TRBD2 (6 bases). CDR1 and CDR2 from the germline V gene are LNHDA and SQIVND (reference sequence). The CDR3 spans 12 residues. V was shortened by 6 bases and J by 4 bases, with 8 bases between the two germline ends. The CDR3 loop is CASSWGADTQYF. The CDR3 nucleotides read TGTGCCAGTAGCTGGGGGGCAGATACGCAGTATTTT.

This chain joins TRBV27 and TRBJ2-3, with D unresolved. The CDR3 extends over 14 amino acids. Germline CDR1 and CDR2: MNHEY and SMNVEV (reference sequence). The V end was cut by 1 base, the J end by 1 base, with 6 bases between. The CDR3 here is CASSLLAGTDTQYF. The DNA of the CDR3 is TGTGCCAGCAGTTTATTAGCTGGCACAGATACGCAGTATTTT.

The chain joins TRBV6-5 to TRBJ2-7; tentative D call: TRBD1 (5 bases). Deletions cut 0 bases from V and 5 bases from J, with 5 bases between. The CDR3 spans 12 residues. CDR1 is MNHEY and CDR2 is SVGAGI in the germline V gene. The CDR3 nucleotides read TGTGCCAGCAGTTACTCAGGGGACGAGCAGTACTTC. Translation gives CASSYSGDEQYF.

This clone was detected once. This sequence joins TRBV6-6 and TRBJ1-1; 7 nucleotides line up with TRBD1. After removal of 2 bases from V and 0 bases from J, the junction contained 6 bases not matched to a gene. Looked up from germline, CDR1 is MNHNY and CDR2 is SVGAGI (reference sequence). This CDR3 region has 16 residues. The CDR3 here is CASSYTGQPLNTEAFF. CDR3 DNA: TGTGCCAGCAGTTACACGGGACAGCCACTGAACACTGAAGCTTTCTTT.

The chain has TRBV7-9 and TRBJ1-2; D unresolved. Germline V lookup: CDR1 SEHNR, CDR2 FQNEAQ (reference sequence). V shed 5 bases and J shed 3 bases, with 7 bases lying between them. This CDR3 region has 12 residues. The CDR3 nucleotides are TGTGCCAGCAGCGACCGGGACTATGGCTACACCTTC. This encodes CASSDRDYGYTF.

The sample holds a few counts of this clone. V gene TRBV4-2 combines with J gene TRBJ1-3, with TRBD1 as a possible D gene (5 bases). This CDR3 region has 11 residues. V was trimmed by 8 bases and J by 7 bases, leaving 9 bases between them. Germline V gene lookup returns CDR1 LGHNA and CDR2 YNFKEQ. In DNA form, the CDR3 reads TGTGCCAGCGGCGGGGCCAACACCATATATTTT. Translating it yields CASGGANTIYF.

The CDR3 loop reads CASSSTGSGVRETQYF. The CDR3 nucleotides are TGTGCCAGCAGCTCAACCGGTTCAGGGGTTCGAGAGACCCAGTACTTC. The chain recombines TRBV13 with TRBJ2-5, with D tentatively TRBD1 (6 bases). Trimming took 4 bases from V and 4 from J, leaving 19 bases between them. The CDR3 has 16 amino acids. CDR1 and CDR2 (germline): PRHDT, FYEKMQ (reference sequence).

Notes on this clone: As the CDR3 is not closed by the conserved phenylalanine or tryptophan, this likely results from a read error. This sequence joins TRBV4-2 and TRBJ1-2, with TRBD1 as a possible D gene (6 bases). From germline, CDR1 is LGHNA and CDR2 YNFKEQ. The CDR3 extends over 13 amino acids. The V end was cut by 2 bases, the J end by 6 bases, with 10 bases between. CDR3 sequence: CASSQYRANGYTL. In nucleotides, the CDR3 is TGTGCCAGCAGCCAATACAGGGCCAATGGCTACACCCTC.

The chain employs TRBV5-1 and TRBJ2-4; 10 nucleotides match TRBD2. This CDR3 has 18 residues. The germline V gene has CDR1 SGHRS and CDR2 YFSETQ. J lost 0 bases, V lost 3 bases, and 9 bases had no gene match. This chain's CDR3 is CASSSRLAGALAKNIQYF. The CDR3 region has the DNA TGCGCCAGCAGCTCGCGCCTAGCGGGGGCGCTAGCCAAAAACATTCAGTACTTC.

As for this clone: An end of the junction differs from the germline gene, which may be a read error. The chain recombines TRBV2 with TRBJ1-2, with TRBD1 as a possible D gene (6 bases). The V gene's germline CDR1 is SNHLY and CDR2 FYNNEI. CDR3 length: 12 residues. This CDR3 is CASSADNGTPYF. CDR3 DNA: TGTGCCAGCAGTGCTGATAACGGGACACCCTACTTC. The full variable domain, rest sourced from reference TRBV2 and TRBJ1-2, is EPEVTQTPSHQVTQMGQEVILRCVPISNHLYFYWYRQILGQKVEFLVSFYNNEISEKSEIFDDQFSVERPDGSNFTLKIRSTKLEDSAMYFCASSADNGTPYFGSGTRLTVV.

This rearrangement joins TRBV5-4 to TRBJ2-1, with TRBD2 matching 7 bases. Germline CDR1 SGHNT, CDR2 YYREEE (reference sequence). The ends lost 3 bases at V and 5 bases at J; junction bases unmatched: 8. The CDR3 is made up of 15 amino acids. The CDR3 protein is CASSSSSGTDNEQFF. For the CDR3, the DNA is TGTGCCAGCAGCTCTTCTAGCGGAACCGACAATGAGCAGTTCTTC.

The DNA of the CDR3 is TGTGCCAGCCGAGGGGGGGCCCGAGAGACCCAGTACTTC. Protein: CASRGGARETQYF. The chain is built from TRBV7-2 and TRBJ2-5; TRBD2 is a possible D gene (7 bases). Looked up from germline, CDR1 is SGHTA and CDR2 is FQGNSA. CDR3 length: 13 residues. V lost 8 bases, J lost 4 bases, and 14 bases lay in between.

The chain recombines TRBV29-1 with TRBJ2-7; D remains unclear. CDR1 and CDR2 (germline): SQVTM, ANQGSEA. V shed 6 bases and J shed 2 bases, with 11 bases lying between them. CDR3 length equals 12 residues. CDR3 sequence: CSVETEPYEQYF. Here the CDR3 DNA reads TGCAGCGTAGAGACGGAGCCCTACGAGCAGTACTTC.

The chain joins TRBV29-1 to TRBJ1-2; D gene ambiguous. Trimming removed 3 bases at V and 7 bases at J, with 15 bases between. This CDR3 is built from 13 residues. Germline V gene lookup returns CDR1 SQVTM and CDR2 ANQGSEA. CDR3 loop: CSVDTPRVGGYTF. The CDR3 DNA follows: TGCAGCGTTGACACCCCACGGGTTGGTGGCTACACCTTC. The whole variable domain, remainder taken from reference TRBV29-1 and TRBJ1-2, is SAVISQKPSRDICQRGTSLTIQCQVDSQVTMMFWYRQQPGQSLTLIATANQGSEATYESGFVIDKFPISRPNLTFSTLTVSNMSPEDSSIYLCSVDTPRVGGYTFGSGTRLTVV.